This TCR beta chain was retrieved from a study of blood T cell repertoires in COVID-19 (dated by TCRdb to about 2020). The study in broad terms: Collaborator samples came from the United States, Italy and Spain and covered acute and convalescent phases of COVID-19. The material from the prospective study consisted of cDNA or gDNA derived from T cells, B-cell-depleted T cells, or PBMCs. Subjects who had been exposed to COVID-19, were actively infected with it, or had recovered from it provided the deeply sampled blood TCRbeta repertoires that made up the dataset. The repertoires were made available in a free public database intended to serve as a resource for research on the immune response to SARS-CoV-2. The samples were drawn from the first 160 participants of the ongoing ImmuneRACE study and from 950 to 1,500 subjects provided by 6 global collaborators. Nearly every sample came with metadata listing a de-identified subject ID, COVID-19 status, age in years and sex. Where available, HLA class I and class II types were taken from metadata supplied by the sample provider and were not determined by assay-based typing. The paper as a whole reports these results and caveats: The quantity of clinical and demographic metadata differed by source and by participant and was supplied without curation.

TCRbeta CDR3 regions were amplified from genomic DNA by means of the immunoSEQ Assay, a bias-controlled multiplex PCR. In the source study's methods: The number of nucleated cells in each sample was estimated from the amplification of reference gene primers within the assay. Sequence reads were collapsed and filtered to measure the absolute abundance of every unique TCRbeta CDR3 rearrangement. For each sample, productive Simpson clonality was calculated by taking the square root of Simpson's diversity index across productive rearrangements. The source is immuneACCESS, and TCRdb retained only in-frame sequences with V and J called. Part of the clones is not carried over; for the studies checked, unresolved V genes explain less than half of this, and the remainder is unexplained. V and J calls plus clone size are reproduced from that table; the DNA served to infer D and trimming. The sample table contains over 95,000 clones; only one count was recorded for roughly 89% of them. 1.5% to 2.5% of the sample belongs to the ten largest clones.

Measured from the cysteine to the phenylalanine, the CDR3 is 16 residues long. Of all the DNA, just the CDR3 is kept, 48 bases in frame from base 1. Ends trimmed: V by 6 bases, J by 4 bases; bases unmatched to a gene: 13. As encoded in the germline V gene, CDR1 is SGHDT while CDR2 is YYEEEE. Whole blood was collected in K2EDTA tubes by collaborating institutions according to the institutions' own protocols. For TCRbeta analysis, collaborators shipped samples in one of three forms: frozen whole blood, isolated PBMCs, or DNA extracted from either of those sample types. In this sample, this clone turned up a few times. The antigen this receptor binds is unknown. No much larger clone exists at a distance of one base, and base qualities are not known.

Sequenced material: peripheral blood. This receptor was taken from a man between 65 and 85 years old with active or convalescent COVID-19. The rearrangement joined TRBV5-6 to TRBJ2-3, and 8 junction bases match TRBD1. The sequence in DNA is TGTGCCAGCACCCCTCAGGCAGGGGGCCATCCAGATACGCAGTATTTT. Translation gives CASTPQAGGHPDTQYF.